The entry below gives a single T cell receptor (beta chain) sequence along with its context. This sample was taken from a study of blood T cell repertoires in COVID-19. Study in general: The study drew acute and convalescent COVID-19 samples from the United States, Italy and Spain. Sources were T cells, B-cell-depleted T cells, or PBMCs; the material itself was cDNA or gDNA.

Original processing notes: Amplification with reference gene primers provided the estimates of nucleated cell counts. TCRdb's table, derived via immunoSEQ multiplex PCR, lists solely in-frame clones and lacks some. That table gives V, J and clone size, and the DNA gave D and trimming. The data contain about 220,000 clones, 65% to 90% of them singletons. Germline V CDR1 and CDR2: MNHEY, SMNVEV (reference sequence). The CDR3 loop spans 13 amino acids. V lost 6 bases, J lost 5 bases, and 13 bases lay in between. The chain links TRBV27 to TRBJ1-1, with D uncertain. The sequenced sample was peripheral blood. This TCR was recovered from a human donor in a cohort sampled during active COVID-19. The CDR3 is CASRDGGETEAFF. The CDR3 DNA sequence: TGTGCCAGCAGGGACGGCGGGGAGACTGAAGCTTTCTTT.